Below are 21 T cell receptor beta chains sequenced from a single sample in a study of blood T cell repertoires in COVID-19. Produced via immunoSEQ multiplex PCR; TCRdb's table is partial and in-frame only. The data hold under 400,000 clones, with about nine tenths observed a single time. The sample was PBMCs or T cells enriched from blood (not recorded which). These receptors originate from a woman aged 25 to 45 who had been exposed to COVID-19.

The chain links TRBV2 to TRBJ1-2; D is unclear. Trimming took 7 bases from V and 2 from J, leaving 14 bases between them. The CDR3 loop spans 14 amino acids. CDR1 SNHLY and CDR2 FYNNEI come from the germline V gene. CDR3 DNA sequence: TGTGCCAGCACTGTGGTGGAGGGCAACTATGGCTACACCTTC. Its translation: CASTVVEGNYGYTF.

The V call is TRBV11-3, the J call TRBJ2-5, with D perhaps matching TRBD1 (6 bases). CDR3 size: 16 residues. Germline CDR1 is SGHNT and CDR2 is YENEEA. Trimming cost V 5 bases and J 2 bases, with 18 bases left between them. The CDR3 DNA reads TGTGCCAGCAGCCTGAGCCACCCAGGGGCTCAAGAGACCCAGTACTTC. Translating gives CASSLSHPGAQETQYF.

The chain uses TRBV9 and TRBJ2-3; 7 nucleotides align to TRBD1. J lost 2 bases, V lost 6 bases, and 9 bases had no gene match. Germline CDR1 is SGDLS and CDR2 is YYNGEE. The CDR3 sequence is 15 residues long. The CDR3 coding sequence is TGTGCCAGCAATCGGGACAGATCCCTCACAGATACGCAGTATTTT. Its translation is CASNRDRSLTDTQYF.

The V call is TRBV11-3, the J call TRBJ2-6, with TRBD1 as a possible D gene (5 bases). Trimming cost V 3 bases and J 0 bases, with 12 bases left between them. This CDR3 spans 17 amino acids. Germline lookup yields CDR1 SGHNT and CDR2 YENEEA. The DNA of the CDR3 is TGTGCCAGCAGCTTCCCCAAAGGGGTCTCTGGGGCCAACGTCCTGACTTTC. Amino acid sequence: CASSFPKGVSGANVLTF.

A single count supports this clone. The chain couples TRBV19 to TRBJ1-5; no reliable D call. Trimming pared 3 bases from V and 5 bases from J, leaving 8 bases between. Germline CDR1 LNHDA, CDR2 SQIVND (reference sequence). This CDR3 spans 13 amino acids. The CDR3 DNA reads TGTGCCAGTAGTATTGTTCCGGATCAGCCCCAGCATTTT. Its protein is CASSIVPDQPQHF.

This clone was counted a few times. The chain carries TRBV11-2 and TRBJ1-6; a weak D match, TRBD1 (5 bases). The CDR3 spans 14 residues. The germline V and J ends were trimmed by 7 bases and 7 bases, with 14 bases remaining between them. Per germline, CDR1 SGHAT and CDR2 FQNNGV. The CDR3 sequence: CASTQSRVNSPLHF. Written as DNA, the CDR3 is TGTGCCAGCACCCAGAGCAGGGTCAATTCACCCCTCCACTTT.

The chain is built from TRBV9 and TRBJ1-1; D perhaps matches TRBD1 (6 bases). The CDR3 sequence is 15 residues long. V lost 1 base to trimming and J lost 2 bases, with 12 bases between them. In germline, CDR1 is SGDLS, CDR2 YYNGEE. CDR3 amino acids: CASSVSPRGNTEAFF. The CDR3 DNA reads TGTGCCAGCAGCGTATCGCCCAGGGGAAACACTGAAGCTTTCTTT.

V and J are TRBV6-5 and TRBJ1-5, with unresolved D. Germline V CDR1 and CDR2: MNHEY, SVGAGI. With 6 bases removed from V and 0 bases from J, the gap between germline ends came to 6 bases. The CDR3 has 13 amino acids. CDR3: CASRINSNQPQHF. Written as DNA, the CDR3 is TGTGCCAGCAGAATCAATAGCAATCAGCCCCAGCATTTT.

V gene TRBV24-1 combines with J gene TRBJ2-3; 10 nucleotides match TRBD1. Germline trimming cut 4 bases from V and 6 bases from J; bases unmatched to any gene: 9. The germline CDR1 and CDR2 sequences are KGHDR and SFDVKD. This CDR3 is 16 amino acids long. Here the CDR3 DNA reads TGTGCCACCAGTGACCCGGACAGGGGGGGCCTGGATACGCAGTATTTT. This translates into CATSDPDRGGLDTQYF.

This chain links TRBV24-1 with TRBJ2-1, with TRBD2 matching over 10 bases. This CDR3 spans 17 amino acids. CDR1 is KGHDR, CDR2 SFDVKD, per germline. The J segment lost 9 bases and the V segment lost 0 bases, leaving 10 bases of the junction unmatched. CDR3 sequence reads: CATSDLQWGSGRGEQFF. The CDR3 DNA follows: TGTGCCACCAGTGATTTGCAGTGGGGCAGCGGGAGGGGTGAGCAGTTCTTC.

This clone has just one count. V gene TRBV5-1 combines with J gene TRBJ2-3; TRBD2 is a possible D gene (6 bases). The V end was cut by 5 bases, the J end by 6 bases, with 16 bases between. The CDR3 extends over 14 amino acids. Germline V CDR1 and CDR2: SGHRS, YFSETQ. CDR3 loop: CASRTWDSGDTQYF. CDR3 DNA: TGCGCCAGCAGGACCTGGGACTCCGGGGATACGCAGTATTTT.

J is TRBJ1-3 and V is TRBV9, with D unclear. CDR3 length: 14 amino acids. CDR1 SGDLS and CDR2 YYNGEE come from the germline V gene. Trimming removed 0 bases from V and 2 bases from J, with 6 bases in between. The CDR3 reads CASSVEGAGNTIYF. The CDR3, as DNA: TGTGCCAGCAGCGTAGAGGGAGCTGGAAACACCATATATTTT. The full variable domain, its missing parts supplied by reference TRBV9 and TRBJ1-3, is DSGVTQTPKHLITATGQRVTLRCSPRSGDLSVYWYQQSLDQGLQFLIQYYNGEERAKGNILERFSAQQFPDLHSELNLSSLELGDSALYFCASSVEGAGNTIYFGEGSWLTVV.

This chain joins TRBV6-5 and TRBJ1-4; 8 bases map to TRBD1. CDR1 MNHEY and CDR2 SVGAGI come from the germline V gene. J was trimmed by 7 bases and V by 6 bases; bases with no gene match: 7. This CDR3 has 14 residues. The CDR3 DNA reads TGTGCCAGCAGGAGACAGGGGTGGGGTGAAAAACTGTTTTTT. Translating gives CASRRQGWGEKLFF.

The gene calls are TRBV2 and TRBJ2-5; D call uncertain. From germline, CDR1 is SNHLY and CDR2 FYNNEI. V shed 6 bases and J shed 2 bases, with 10 bases lying between them. This CDR3 has 13 amino acids. This chain's CDR3 is CASSQERQETQYF. Here the CDR3 DNA reads TGTGCCAGCAGCCAAGAGAGACAAGAGACCCAGTACTTC.

CDR3 in DNA: TGTGCCTGGAGTAGGGGGGGGAGCCAAGAGACCCAGTACTTC. Residues: CAWSRGGSQETQYF. J is TRBJ2-5 and V is TRBV30; tentative D call: TRBD2 (7 bases). V was shortened by 2 bases and J by 1 base, with 11 bases between the two germline ends. Germline V CDR1 and CDR2: GTSNPN, SVGIG (reference sequence). The CDR3 is 14 amino acids.

The chain recombines TRBV6-5 with TRBJ1-4, with 9 bases aligning to TRBD1. Trimming at V came to 6 bases and at J to 8 bases, leaving 10 bases not matched to a gene. Germline-derived CDR1 and CDR2 are MNHEY and SVGAGI. CDR3 length: 15 residues. The CDR3 nucleotides are TGTGCCAGCAGAGGACTACAGGGGGCGGGGGAAAAACTGTTTTTT. Translation: CASRGLQGAGEKLFF.

This clone was seen only a few times. J is TRBJ2-1 and V is TRBV14; 7 bases fit TRBD2. The CDR3 contains 15 residues. Looked up from germline, CDR1 is SGHDN and CDR2 is FVKESK. Germline trimming cut 0 bases from V and 9 bases from J; bases unmatched to any gene: 8. In nucleotides, the CDR3 is TGTGCCAGCAGCCAAGAGGGCGGGAGATTCGCTGAGCAGTTCTTC. This gives the protein CASSQEGGRFAEQFF.

The V gene is TRBV5-1, the J gene TRBJ2-6; weak D call: TRBD1 (5 bases). The CDR3 is made up of 17 amino acids. Looked up from germline, CDR1 is SGHRS and CDR2 is YFSETQ. The V end lost 0 bases, the J end lost 0 bases, and 10 bases lay between the germline ends. In nucleotides, the CDR3 is TGCGCCAGCAGCTTGGCCGGACAAACCTCTGGGGCCAACGTCCTGACTTTC. Protein sequence: CASSLAGQTSGANVLTF.

The V call is TRBV19, the J call TRBJ2-1, with D possibly matching TRBD2 (6 bases). Germline V gives CDR1 LNHDA, CDR2 SQIVND (reference sequence). V dropped 3 bases and J dropped 8 bases, with 23 bases sitting between them. This CDR3 spans 17 amino acids. Here the CDR3 reads CASSILGSASVSDEQFF. CDR3 bases: TGTGCCAGTAGTATCCTGGGCTCGGCTAGCGTTTCTGATGAGCAGTTCTTC.

This clone was counted once. V is TRBV7-9 and J is TRBJ1-5; 7 bases align to TRBD1. Trimming cost V 4 bases and J 9 bases; bases outside gene matches: 12. This CDR3 comprises 15 residues. Germline V CDR1 and CDR2: SEHNR, FQNEAQ (reference sequence). The CDR3 bases are TGTGCCAGCAGCTCCGGACAGGTGGGGGTAGGGCCCCAGCATTTT. Translation: CASSSGQVGVGPQHF.

The chain is built from TRBV28 and TRBJ2-7, with TRBD2 identical over 8 bases. Per the germline V gene, CDR1 is MDHEN and CDR2 is SYDVKM. The length of the CDR3 is 18 residues. After removal of 6 bases from V and 1 base from J, the junction contained 17 bases not matched to a gene. CDR3 nucleotides: TGTGCCAGCAGACGGGGGGGGACTGGACTCCGCCGGTCCTACGAGCAGTACTTC. Amino acid sequence: CASRRGGTGLRRSYEQYF.